The 19 T cell receptor beta chains below all came from one sample that was sequenced in a study of shared clonotypes between healthy human individuals. Assay: immunoSEQ multiplex PCR; the TCRdb copy retains only in-frame clones and omits some. Among roughly 1.5 million clones, roughly 98% were seen once, and the ten largest hold about 0.45%. Sequenced input: naive CD4+ T cells sorted from blood. Subset: CD45RA+ positively selected. The receptors stem from a man aged 25 to 45 in good health.

The V and J genes are TRBV2 and TRBJ2-3; TRBD2 aligns across 7 bases. With 8 bases clipped from V and 3 bases from J, the junction kept 5 bases outside the gene matches. The CDR3 has 13 residues. Germline V gene data show CDR1 as SNHLY and CDR2 as FYNNEI. CDR3 protein: CASSREKTDTQYF. The CDR3 DNA reads as TGTGCCAGCTCGCGGGAGAAAACAGATACGCAGTATTTT.

The V and J genes are TRBV5-5 and TRBJ2-5, with 8 bases that match TRBD2. This CDR3 has 14 residues. From germline, CDR1 is SGHKS and CDR2 YYEKEE (reference sequence). The V and J ends lost 7 bases and 3 bases, in that order; junction bases with no gene match: 8. The CDR3 nucleotides read TGTGCCAGCCGCCCTGGACTAGCCAAAGAGACCCAGTACTTC. Translated: CASRPGLAKETQYF.

The chain carries TRBV11-2 and TRBJ2-1; 12 bases fit TRBD2. The CDR3 is 17 amino acids. J gave up 8 bases and V 1 base, and 9 bases lay outside the gene matches. The germline V gene encodes CDR1 SGHAT and CDR2 FQNNGV. CDR3 loop: CASSLGWGLAGFDEQFF. The CDR3 coding sequence is TGTGCCAGCAGCTTAGGATGGGGACTAGCGGGTTTCGATGAGCAGTTCTTC.

The chain couples TRBV5-1 to TRBJ2-7; perhaps TRBD2 as D (6 bases). CDR3 length: 17 amino acids. Germline CDR1 and CDR2: SGHRS and YFSETQ. The V end was cut by 0 bases, the J end by 4 bases, with 20 bases between. CDR3 in DNA: TGCGCCAGCAGCTTGGAACACCAGGGACTTCCGGTGTACGAGCAGTACTTC. It encodes CASSLEHQGLPVYEQYF.

The chain recombines TRBV28 with TRBJ2-5; no clear D. Between the trimmed V and J ends, which lost 5 bases and 1 base, there was a span of 17 bases. Germline loops: CDR1 MDHEN, CDR2 SYDVKM. This CDR3 comprises 16 residues. The CDR3, as DNA: TGTGCCAGCAGTAGGTGGACCTACAGAGCCCAAGAGACCCAGTACTTC. Translating gives CASSRWTYRAQETQYF.

The chain couples TRBV29-1 to TRBJ2-1; the D is unclear. Per germline, CDR1 SQVTM and CDR2 ANQGSEA. CDR3 length: 13 residues. V lost 5 bases and J lost 0, with 8 bases in between. This chain's CDR3 is CSVQKTSYNEQFF. The CDR3, as DNA: TGCAGCGTTCAGAAGACCTCCTACAATGAGCAGTTCTTC.

The genes are TRBV18 and TRBJ2-3; D is unresolved. The CDR3 has 12 residues. Trimming shortened V by 6 bases and J by 6 bases, and 10 bases separated the two germline ends. Germline assignment: CDR1 KGHSH and CDR2 LQKENI. The CDR3 is CASSPTRDTQYF. The CDR3 DNA follows: TGTGCCAGCTCCCCGACACGGGATACGCAGTATTTT. The whole variable domain, filled in from reference TRBV18 and TRBJ2-3, reads NAGVMQNPRHLVRRRGQEARLRCSPMKGHSHVYWYRQLPEEGLKFMVYLQKENIIDESGMPKERFSAEFPKEGPSILRIQQVVRGDSAAYFCASSPTRDTQYFGPGTRLTVL.

V gene TRBV7-2 combines with J gene TRBJ2-7; tentatively, D is TRBD1 or TRBD2 (5 bases each). V lost 6 bases and J lost 2, with 17 bases in between. CDR1 is SGHTA and CDR2 is FQGNSA in the germline V gene. The CDR3 totals 15 residues. This CDR3 is CASRASGTDPYEQYF. The DNA of the CDR3 is TGTGCCAGCAGGGCGTCCGGGACCGACCCCTACGAGCAGTACTTC.

This chain links TRBV7-9 with TRBJ2-1, with 10 bases lining up with TRBD2. Trimming at V came to 0 bases and at J to 6 bases, leaving 5 bases not matched to a gene. CDR3 length: 16 amino acids. The V gene's germline CDR1 is SEHNR and CDR2 FQNEAQ (reference sequence). CDR3 coding DNA: TGTGCCAGCAGCTTAGCGACTAGCGGGCCGCGCAATGAGCAGTTCTTC. Protein product: CASSLATSGPRNEQFF.

The chain joins TRBV7-7 to TRBJ2-2; 7 bases fit TRBD1. Trimming took 5 bases from V and 6 from J; bases not matched to a gene: 6. CDR3 length equals 14 residues. The germline gives CDR1 SSHAT, CDR2 FNYEAQ (reference sequence). CDR3 residues: CASSPGQPAGELFF. CDR3 DNA sequence: TGTGCCAGCAGCCCGGGACAGCCCGCCGGGGAGCTGTTTTTT.

The chain is built from TRBV28 and TRBJ2-7; 8 nucleotides match TRBD2. The V and J ends lost 10 bases and 2 bases, in that order; junction bases with no gene match: 10. Per germline, CDR1 MDHEN and CDR2 SYDVKM. The CDR3 runs 14 residues. CDR3 bases: TGTGCCACTCGGGAGGGTAGCGGGACCTACGAGCAGTACTTC. It translates to CATREGSGTYEQYF.

The rearrangement uses TRBV18 and TRBJ2-7; D not certain. The V gene lost 3 bases and the J gene lost 3 bases, with 9 bases spanning the gap. CDR1 and CDR2 (germline): KGHSH, LQKENI. This CDR3 has 13 amino acids. The CDR3 sequence is CASSPNDNYEQYF. CDR3 in DNA: TGTGCCAGCTCACCCAACGATAACTACGAGCAGTACTTC. Supplemented by reference TRBV18 and TRBJ2-7, the full variable domain reads NAGVMQNPRHLVRRRGQEARLRCSPMKGHSHVYWYRQLPEEGLKFMVYLQKENIIDESGMPKERFSAEFPKEGPSILRIQQVVRGDSAAYFCASSPNDNYEQYFGPGTRLTVT.

This rearrangement joins TRBV5-4 to TRBJ2-7; 8 bases line up with TRBD1. CDR3 length: 15 amino acids. V lost 4 bases, J lost 2 bases, and 8 bases stayed unmatched. Germline CDR1 is SGHNT and CDR2 is YYREEE (reference sequence). The CDR3 is CASSPNRGDTYEQYF. The CDR3 DNA reads as TGTGCCAGCAGCCCCAACAGGGGGGATACCTACGAGCAGTACTTC.

This clone has only one observation. The rearrangement joins TRBV6-5 to TRBJ1-5; D is possibly TRBD1 (6 bases). CDR3 length: 14 amino acids. Per germline, CDR1 MNHEY and CDR2 SVGAGI. The V end was cut by 7 bases, the J end by 6 bases, with 16 bases between. CDR3 DNA: TGTGCCAGCAAGAATTCGGGGGCTGGTCAGCCCCAGCATTTT. Translation gives CASKNSGAGQPQHF.

The V gene is TRBV19, the J gene TRBJ2-1; D is possibly TRBD2 (7 bases). V was shortened by 6 bases and J by 0 bases, with 15 bases between the two germline ends. The CDR3 is 16 residues long. CDR1 and CDR2 from the germline V gene are LNHDA and SQIVND (reference sequence). The CDR3 reads CASSHEGGISYNEQFF. CDR3 nucleotides: TGTGCCAGTAGCCATGAGGGGGGGATCTCCTACAATGAGCAGTTCTTC. Full variable domain (outside the CDR3, taken from reference TRBV19 and TRBJ2-1): DGGITQSPKYLFRKEGQNVTLSCEQNLNHDAMYWYRQDPGQGLRLIYYSQIVNDFQKGDIAEGYSVSREKKESFPLTVTSAQKNPTAFYLCASSHEGGISYNEQFFGPGTRLTVL.

Concerning this clone: Additional DNA sequences in this sample encode the identical CDR3. The J gene is TRBJ1-2, the V gene TRBV20-1, with unresolved D. Germline CDR1 DFQATT, CDR2 SNEGSKA (reference sequence). CDR3 length equals 11 residues. V was clipped by 3 bases and J by 3 bases, with 5 bases between them. In DNA, the CDR3 is TGCAGTGCTAGGGGATACTATGGCTACACCTTC. It is translated as CSARGYYGYTF.

The V gene is TRBV7-3, the J gene TRBJ2-3, with 8 bases identical to TRBD2. Losses at the gene ends were 3 bases for V and 2 bases for J; bases not matched to a gene: 7. This CDR3 region has 16 residues. Germline assignment: CDR1 SGHTA and CDR2 FQGTGA. CDR3 sequence: CASSFSAGGITDTQYF. For the CDR3, the DNA is TGTGCCAGCAGCTTCAGTGCGGGAGGCATCACAGATACGCAGTATTTT.

The V and J genes are TRBV30 and TRBJ2-7; 9 nucleotides align to TRBD2. The CDR3 covers 15 residues. Germline trimming cut 0 bases from V and 0 bases from J; bases unmatched to any gene: 3. CDR1 GTSNPN and CDR2 SVGIG come from the germline V gene (reference sequence). DNA of the CDR3: TGTGCCTGGAGTGTACGACTAGCGGACTCCTACGAGCAGTACTTC. As protein: CAWSVRLADSYEQYF.

The V and J genes are TRBV7-9 and TRBJ2-1; D is uncertain. V lost 2 bases and J 5 bases, leaving 13 bases between the germline ends. CDR1 is SEHNR, CDR2 FQNEAQ, per germline (reference sequence). The CDR3 extends over 15 amino acids. The CDR3 protein is CASSLSAVPNNEQFF. CDR3 nucleotide sequence: TGTGCCAGCAGCTTAAGTGCGGTCCCCAACAATGAGCAGTTCTTC.